This T cell receptor (beta chain) was obtained from a study of blood T cell repertoires in COVID-19. Study-wide background: Acute-phase and convalescent COVID-19 samples originated in the United States, Italy and Spain. T cells, B-cell-depleted T cells, or PBMCs provided the cDNA or gDNA that served as material.

CDR1 and CDR2 from the germline V gene are LGHDT and YNNKEL (reference sequence). The CDR3 is made up of 14 amino acids. V dropped 5 bases and J dropped 5 bases, with 12 bases sitting between them. Original methodology: Amplified reference gene primers provided the basis for estimating nucleated cell counts. Clones were read by immunoSEQ multiplex PCR, and TCRdb kept only the in-frame ones, dropping some. D and trimming were read from the DNA, whereas the V and J calls and clone size are those reported in that table. This table holds tens of thousands of clones, around 90% found once. The material sequenced was peripheral blood. The chain has TRBV3-1 (or the pseudogene TRBV3-2) and TRBJ2-2, with D possibly matching TRBD1 (6 bases). The TCR originated in a woman between 45 and 60 years old with acute or convalescent COVID-19. CDR3 amino acids: CASSRTDDTGELFF. The CDR3 DNA reads as TGTGCCAGCAGCAGGACAGACGATACCGGGGAGCTGTTTTTT.